In this sample, the clone carrying this T cell receptor (beta chain) turned up many times. The record originates from a study of neurological immune-mediated disorders. Losses at the gene ends were 1 base for V and 5 bases for J; bases not matched to a gene: 4. The CDR3 sequence is 15 residues long. Germline V lookup: CDR1 MGHDK, CDR2 SYGVNS. Synthesis of cDNA was performed by 5'RACE using 10-nucleotide random UMIs. TCRdb re-derived calls from the 5' RACE reads in MiXCR, one entry per CDR3 protein. Here the sample spans 65,000 to 85,000 distinct CDR3 sequences, more than 3% being singletons. The clonotype originates from a woman in her forties or fifties with multiple sclerosis. The V call is TRBV25-1, the J call TRBJ1-4; 7 bases line up with TRBD1. Material: PBMCs. The CDR3 coding sequence is TGTGCCAGCAGTGAATCGGGCAGGGGGAATGAAAAACTGTTTTTT. Amino acids: CASSESGRGNEKLFF.